Shown below are 28 T cell receptor beta chains from a single sample sequenced in a study of blood T cell repertoires in COVID-19. Clones were read by immunoSEQ multiplex PCR, and TCRdb kept only the in-frame ones, dropping some. The table includes roughly 150,000 clones, 70% to 90% detected once. Sequenced: peripheral blood. The source is a woman aged 80 or older with COVID-19, enrolled during active disease.

This chain links TRBV5-4 with TRBJ1-2, with 7 bases matching TRBD1. Germline V gene lookup returns CDR1 SGHNT and CDR2 YYREEE (reference sequence). This CDR3 spans 15 amino acids. V gave up 0 bases and J gave up 1 base; unmatched junction bases: 3. CDR3 residues: CASSLGDRSNYGYTF. CDR3 DNA: TGTGCCAGCAGCTTGGGGGACAGAAGTAACTATGGCTACACCTTC.

The rearrangement links TRBV5-1 to TRBJ2-7, with 7 bases fitting TRBD2. Germline V gene lookup returns CDR1 SGHRS and CDR2 YFSETQ. The junction had 11 bases not matched to a gene; V was cut back by 3 bases and J by 2 bases. The CDR3 contains 16 residues. CDR3 sequence: CASSWEPAGPTYEQYF. CDR3 DNA sequence: TGCGCCAGCAGCTGGGAGCCAGCGGGGCCCACCTACGAGCAGTACTTC.

The chain couples TRBV18 to TRBJ2-2; D remains ambiguous. Germline V gives CDR1 KGHSH, CDR2 LQKENI. The CDR3 runs to 15 residues. V was pared by 0 bases and J by 5 bases, with 10 bases between. The CDR3 DNA is TGTGCCAGCTCACCACCAGTCGGAGAAACCGGGGAGCTGTTTTTT. Translated: CASSPPVGETGELFF.

This rearrangement joins TRBV6-1 to TRBJ1-2; D perhaps matches TRBD1 (5 bases). The CDR3 length is 14 residues. Germline CDR1 MNHNS, CDR2 SASEGT. V was shortened by 3 bases and J by 13 bases, with 21 bases between the two germline ends. CDR3 amino acids: CASSDVDGHLRSTF. CDR3 DNA sequence: TGTGCCAGCAGTGATGTTGATGGACACCTTAGGAGCACCTTC.

In DNA form, the CDR3 reads TGTGCCAGCAGCTTTCCCAGCTATGGCTACACCTTC. Encoded protein: CASSFPSYGYTF. V and J are TRBV5-4 and TRBJ1-2; no clear D gene. The CDR3 loop spans 12 amino acids. The germline V and J ends were trimmed by 2 bases and 4 bases, with 6 bases remaining between them. CDR1 is SGHNT, CDR2 YYREEE, per germline (reference sequence).

This clone was found once. The V call is TRBV7-9, the J call TRBJ1-1, with a tentative D call TRBD1 (5 bases). V dropped 3 bases and J dropped 1 base, with 12 bases sitting between them. This CDR3 has 15 amino acids. Per the germline V gene, CDR1 is SEHNR and CDR2 is FQNEAQ (reference sequence). The CDR3 DNA follows: TGTGCCAGCAGCTTCGGTGGGGCAGGGAACACTGAAGCTTTCTTT. This gives the protein CASSFGGAGNTEAFF.

The chain links TRBV5-1 to TRBJ1-6, with D perhaps TRBD1 (6 bases). The CDR3 is 15 amino acids. The V gene's germline CDR1 is SGHRS and CDR2 YFSETQ. Trimming cost V 3 bases and J 7 bases, with 14 bases left between them. The DNA of the CDR3 is TGCGCCAGCAGCTCCGCCGCAGGGGCGAATTCACCCCTCCACTTT. This sequence encodes CASSSAAGANSPLHF. Using reference TRBV5-1 and TRBJ1-6 for the parts outside the CDR3, the full variable domain is KAGVTQTPRYLIKTRGQQVTLSCSPISGHRSVSWYQQTPGQGLQFLFEYFSETQRNKGNFPGRFSGRQFSNSRSEMNVSTLELGDSALYLCASSSAAGANSPLHFGNGTRLTVT.

Concerning this clone: The same CDR3 also results from other DNA sequences found in this sample. The chain employs TRBV5-1 and TRBJ2-5; 10 nucleotides line up with TRBD2. The J segment lost 5 bases and the V segment lost 0 bases, leaving 4 bases of the junction unmatched. CDR1 is SGHRS, CDR2 YFSETQ, per germline. This CDR3 comprises 15 residues. The CDR3 nucleotides read TGCGCCAGCAGCTTGGCGGCTAGCGGGAGCGAGACCCAGTACTTC. It translates to CASSLAASGSETQYF.

The chain has TRBV5-1 and TRBJ1-2; 10 nucleotides line up with TRBD1. There are 14 residues in the CDR3. The germline CDR1 and CDR2 sequences are SGHRS and YFSETQ. V dropped 4 bases and J dropped 8; count of bases not matched to a gene: 8. The CDR3 region has the DNA TGCGCCAGCAGCCCGAGACAGGGGGCGGAAGGCTACACCTTC. This codes for CASSPRQGAEGYTF.

The V and J genes are TRBV2 and TRBJ1-2, with a weak D call TRBD1 (6 bases). V was shortened by 5 bases and J by 3 bases, with 19 bases between the two germline ends. The CDR3 is 16 residues long. Germline V CDR1 and CDR2: SNHLY, FYNNEI. DNA for the CDR3: TGTGCCAGCAGTCCCAGATCCGGGGGGGGCGACTATGGCTACACCTTC. Translation: CASSPRSGGGDYGYTF.

CDR3 amino acids: CASSRTAALETQYF. In DNA form, the CDR3 reads TGTGCCAGCAGCCGGACAGCGGCCTTAGAGACCCAGTACTTC. This chain links TRBV9 with TRBJ2-5; D might be TRBD1 (6 bases). The CDR3 has 14 residues. The V end was cut by 4 bases, the J end by 4 bases, with 14 bases between. The germline V gene has CDR1 SGDLS and CDR2 YYNGEE.

The chain is built from TRBV7-9 and TRBJ2-5; 8 positions agree with TRBD1. This CDR3 is built from 14 residues. V lost 5 bases to trimming and J lost 3 bases; unmatched junction nucleotides: 5. CDR1 and CDR2 from the germline V gene are SEHNR and FQNEAQ (reference sequence). The CDR3, as DNA: TGTGCCAGCAGCCGGGGACAGGCAAAAGAGACCCAGTACTTC. Amino acid sequence: CASSRGQAKETQYF. The full variable domain, in which reference TRBV7-9 and TRBJ2-5 provide the parts outside the CDR3, is DTGVSQNPRHKITKRGQNVTFRCDPISEHNRLYWYRQTLGQGPEFLTYFQNEAQLEKSRLLSDRFSAERPKGSFSTLEIQRTEQGDSAMYLCASSRGQAKETQYFGPGTRLLVL.

This chain uses TRBV10-3 with TRBJ1-4, with TRBD1 identical over 10 bases. The CDR3 totals 14 residues. Looked up from germline, CDR1 is ENHRY and CDR2 is SYGVKD. J lost 8 bases, V lost 6 bases, and 6 bases had no gene match. CDR3 DNA sequence: TGTGCCATCAGCTCCGGGACAGGGGACGAAAAACTGTTTTTT. Its translation is CAISSGTGDEKLFF.

The gene calls are TRBV29-1 and TRBJ2-1; 8 bases are a match to TRBD2. Germline V CDR1 and CDR2: SQVTM, ANQGSEA. CDR3 length equals 15 residues. V dropped 4 bases and J dropped 0; count of bases not matched to a gene: 5. CDR3 DNA: TGCAGCGTTGGTGGGCTAGCGGGCTCCTACAATGAGCAGTTCTTC. Translated: CSVGGLAGSYNEQFF.

This sequence joins TRBV5-5 and TRBJ1-5; weak D call: TRBD1 (5 bases). Trimming stripped 3 bases from V and 3 bases from J, with 10 bases between. The CDR3 covers 14 residues. Germline V CDR1 and CDR2: SGHKS, YYEKEE (reference sequence). Written as DNA, the CDR3 is TGTGCCAGCAGCTCCAGGGTCCCCAATCAGCCCCAGCATTTT. Protein sequence: CASSSRVPNQPQHF. Full variable domain (missing parts from reference TRBV5-5 and TRBJ1-5): DAGVTQSPTHLIKTRGQQVTLRCSPISGHKSVSWYQQVLGQGPQFIFQYYEKEERGRGNFPDRFSARQFPNYSSELNVNALLLGDSALYLCASSSRVPNQPQHFGDGTRLSIL.

This chain connects TRBV5-8 to TRBJ2-4, with a tentative D call TRBD2 (7 bases). This CDR3 is 14 amino acids long. The germline V and J ends were trimmed by 4 bases and 6 bases, with 14 bases remaining between them. Germline assignment: CDR1 SGHTS and CDR2 YDEGEE. CDR3 DNA sequence: TGTGCCAGCAGCCCGAGGGGGGGCCCAAACATTCAGTACTTC. Translation: CASSPRGGPNIQYF.

In DNA, the CDR3 is TGTGCCAGCAGTGAAGCATCACTGACCGGGAGTCAGCCCCAGCATTTT. Residues: CASSEASLTGSQPQHF. This chain uses TRBV6-1 with TRBJ1-5; D call uncertain. V was cut by 0 bases and J by 6 bases, with 15 bases left in between. The CDR3 covers 16 residues. Germline CDR1 MNHNS, CDR2 SASEGT.

This clone was seen a single time. The gene calls are TRBV7-3 and TRBJ2-1; 9 bases fit TRBD1. This CDR3 spans 12 amino acids. With 8 bases clipped from V and 7 bases from J, the junction kept 3 bases outside the gene matches. Germline V gene data show CDR1 as SGHTA and CDR2 as FQGTGA. The CDR3 DNA reads TGTGCCAGCGGACAGGGGCGGAATGAGCAGTTCTTC. Translating gives CASGQGRNEQFF.

The chain has TRBV6-5 and TRBJ1-2; 9 nucleotides match TRBD1. Germline CDR1 reads MNHEY; CDR2 reads SVGAGI. The CDR3 contains 14 residues. V shed 4 bases and J 7 bases; nucleotides not matched to a gene: 7. The CDR3 coding sequence is TGTGCCAGCAGTTCGGCTGGGACAGGGACTGGCTACACCTTC. Protein: CASSSAGTGTGYTF.

The chain couples TRBV7-9 to TRBJ2-1; D perhaps matches TRBD1 (5 bases). Germline V CDR1 and CDR2: SEHNR, FQNEAQ (reference sequence). The CDR3 contains 15 residues. V dropped 5 bases and J dropped 3 bases, with 14 bases sitting between them. The chain's CDR3 is CASSNNKGIYNEQFF. The CDR3 DNA follows: TGTGCCAGCAGCAATAACAAGGGGATCTACAATGAGCAGTTCTTC.

There are a few counts of this clone. The rearrangement links TRBV9 to TRBJ2-1, with D perhaps matching TRBD2 (6 bases). Deletions cut 3 bases from V and 4 bases from J, with 11 bases between. The CDR3 is 14 amino acids. The germline gives CDR1 SGDLS, CDR2 YYNGEE. The CDR3 DNA reads as TGTGCCAGCAGCGGGGGACTTGGATACAATGAGCAGTTCTTC. This encodes CASSGGLGYNEQFF.

The rearrangement links TRBV4-1 to TRBJ1-5, with D possibly being TRBD1 (6 bases). CDR3 length: 17 residues. Trimming stripped 0 bases from V and 0 bases from J, with 12 bases between. Germline V CDR1 and CDR2: MGHRA, YSYEKL. The CDR3 spells CASSQEVDSYSNQPQHF. The CDR3 DNA follows: TGCGCCAGCAGCCAAGAGGTGGACAGCTATAGCAATCAGCCCCAGCATTTT.

The rearrangement uses TRBV18 and TRBJ1-1, with 8 bases aligning to TRBD1. V trimming: 0 bases; J trimming: 6 bases; junction bases outside the gene matches: 6. This CDR3 comprises 15 residues. Per germline, CDR1 KGHSH and CDR2 LQKENI. CDR3 sequence: CASSPPDRARPEAFF. CDR3 nucleotides: TGTGCCAGCTCACCACCGGACAGGGCTCGGCCTGAAGCTTTCTTT.

V usage is TRBV5-4 and J usage is TRBJ1-2; TRBD1 matches at 10 bases. V shed 5 bases, J shed 0 bases, and the junction held 1 base outside the gene matches. Germline V gene sequence: CDR1 SGHNT, CDR2 YYREEE (reference sequence). This CDR3 has 14 residues. The CDR3 reads CASRGTGANYGYTF. As DNA, the CDR3 is TGTGCCAGCAGAGGGACAGGGGCTAACTATGGCTACACCTTC. Full variable domain (outside the CDR3, taken from reference TRBV5-4 and TRBJ1-2): ETGVTQSPTHLIKTRGQQVTLRCSSQSGHNTVSWYQQALGQGPQFIFQYYREEENGRGNFPPRFSGLQFPNYSSELNVNALELDDSALYLCASRGTGANYGYTFGSGTRLTVV.

This sequence joins TRBV5-4 and TRBJ2-7; 7 nucleotides line up with TRBD2. From germline, CDR1 is SGHNT and CDR2 YYREEE (reference sequence). Losses at the gene ends were 2 bases for V and 3 bases for J; bases not matched to a gene: 2. The CDR3 covers 13 residues. CDR3 nucleotides: TGTGCCAGCAGCTTAGGACTAGACTACGAGCAGTACTTC. Its translation is CASSLGLDYEQYF.

This clone was counted a few times. J is TRBJ1-3 and V is TRBV9, with D unresolved. V shed 1 base and J shed 0 bases, with 8 bases lying between them. From germline, CDR1 is SGDLS and CDR2 YYNGEE. The CDR3 is 15 amino acids. CDR3 bases: TGTGCCAGCAGCGTAAACAGCAACTCTGGAAACACCATATATTTT. This translates into CASSVNSNSGNTIYF.

This chain uses TRBV7-2 with TRBJ1-5; 7 nucleotides align to TRBD1. This CDR3 comprises 15 residues. The V and J ends lost 3 bases and 7 bases, in that order; junction bases with no gene match: 9. Germline CDR1 and CDR2: SGHTA and FQGNSA. This CDR3 reads CASSLENRGEQPQHF. CDR3 DNA: TGTGCCAGCAGCTTGGAGAACAGGGGTGAACAGCCCCAGCATTTT.

CDR3 protein: CASTDQGAGANVLTF. The CDR3 nucleotides read TGTGCCAGCACGGACCAGGGGGCTGGGGCCAACGTCCTGACTTTC. The chain links TRBV2 to TRBJ2-6; 7 bases are shared with TRBD1. Germline V gives CDR1 SNHLY, CDR2 FYNNEI. The CDR3 spans 15 residues. Germline trimming cut 7 bases from V and 2 bases from J; bases unmatched to any gene: 5.